Listed below are T cell receptor beta chains from one sample, sequenced in a study of cytomegalovirus exposure and HLA in healthy donors. Data came from immunoSEQ multiplex PCR; TCRdb stores just in-frame clones and leaves some out. The table records fewer than 200,000 clones, 90% to 97% of them present only once. The specimen was PBMCs. The receptors originated from a woman between 18 and 29 years old in good health and CMV-seronegative. Both conserved end residues are part of each CDR3. Fields, in order: J gene, clone size, V gene, CDR3 protein. Size is omitted from some rows. Given values are once, few, many or a class for expanded clones.

>TRBJ1-2|-|TRBV4-3
CASSQGGTGRYYGYTF
>TRBJ1-6|-|TRBV5-6
CASSLGTENSPLHF
>TRBJ1-1|-|TRBV19
CASSIHSNTEAFF
>TRBJ2-2|-|TRBV6-1
CASNVRTVTGELFF
>TRBJ1-6|-|TRBV30
CALDSEIYNSPLHF
>TRBJ1-6|-|TRBV6-6
CASSYQGASNSPLHF
>TRBJ2-2|-|TRBV7-3
CASSLLGVGELFF
>TRBJ1-2|once|TRBV5-5
CASSWTGKDYGYTF
>TRBJ1-4|few|TRBV7-6
CASSEDSEKLFF
>TRBJ2-2|-|TRBV5-1
CASSLAQTNTGELFF
>TRBJ2-3|-|TRBV5-4
CASSSGGDRGRTDTQYF
>TRBJ2-2|-|TRBV5-1
CASLRGFGTGELFF
>TRBJ1-2|-|TRBV5-4
CASSIIGQGNGYTF
>TRBJ1-4|-|TRBV29-1
CSVSRSSFEKLFF
>TRBJ2-5|-|TRBV7-8
CASRTETGLETQYF
>TRBJ1-5|-|TRBV6-1
CASTTGGTGAQPQHF
>TRBJ1-1|-|TRBV6-5
CASSDRGIGTEAFF
>TRBJ2-3|-|TRBV9
CASSVGEGGTTDTQYF
>TRBJ2-7|-|TRBV27
CASSLQGQTYEQYF
>TRBJ1-3|-|TRBV18
CASSPIGRGGNTIYF
>TRBJ1-4|-|TRBV29-1
CSAQNGVFDEKLFF
>TRBJ2-1|-|TRBV5-4
CASSFLAGGIEQFF
>TRBJ1-6|once|TRBV11-3
CASSLVLFTGLTYNSPLHF
>TRBJ1-1|-|TRBV6-5
CASSSGRNTEAFF
>TRBJ1-2|-|TRBV19
CASSLDRTESYGYTF
>TRBJ1-6|-|TRBV9
CASSGEDNSPLHF
>TRBJ2-7|once|TRBV27
CASSQLAGTSYEQYF
>TRBJ2-5|-|TRBV5-1
CASSPRTKAGETQYF